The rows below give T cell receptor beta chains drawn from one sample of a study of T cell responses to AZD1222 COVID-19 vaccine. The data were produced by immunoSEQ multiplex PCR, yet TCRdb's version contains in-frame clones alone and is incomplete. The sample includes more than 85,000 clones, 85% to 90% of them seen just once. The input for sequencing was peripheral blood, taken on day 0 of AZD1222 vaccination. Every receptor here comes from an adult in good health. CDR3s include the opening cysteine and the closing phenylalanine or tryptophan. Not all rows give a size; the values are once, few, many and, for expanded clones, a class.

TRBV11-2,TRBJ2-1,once,CASSLGTSGYNEQFF
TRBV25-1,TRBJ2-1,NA,CASSERGAYEQFF
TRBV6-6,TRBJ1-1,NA,CASSTGGEGTEAFF
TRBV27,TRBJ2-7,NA,CASSSSDRGREQYF
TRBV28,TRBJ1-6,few,CASSPRAAAKGNSPLHF
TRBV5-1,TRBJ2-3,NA,CASSPNVRTADTQYF
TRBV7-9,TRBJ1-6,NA,CASSLPGQYNSPLHF
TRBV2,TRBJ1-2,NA,CASSSPLYGYTF
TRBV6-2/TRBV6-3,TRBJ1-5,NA,CASSFAYESPTHF
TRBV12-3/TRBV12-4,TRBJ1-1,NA,CASSPRTATEAFF
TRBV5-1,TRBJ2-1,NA,CASSPDAGTTFNEQFF
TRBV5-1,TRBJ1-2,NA,CASSLDRDRALGYTF
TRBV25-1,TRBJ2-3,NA,CASSRGPDTQYF
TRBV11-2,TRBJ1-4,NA,CASSLPPTGYRDQKLFF
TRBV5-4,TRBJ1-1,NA,CASSSGTGSSEAFF
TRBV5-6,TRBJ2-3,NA,CASSLARSPLTDTQYF
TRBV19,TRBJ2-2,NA,CASRRTSGGVNTGELFF
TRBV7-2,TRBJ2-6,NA,CASSLAGTAFSGANVLTF
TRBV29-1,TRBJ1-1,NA,CSARQTNTEAFF
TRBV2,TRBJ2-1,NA,CASSILNEQFF
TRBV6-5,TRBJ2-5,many,CASSNSAGPLETQYF
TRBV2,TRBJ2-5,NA,CASSRGRETQYF
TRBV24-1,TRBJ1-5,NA,CATSDSRLSNQPQHF
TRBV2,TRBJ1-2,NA,CASSEYRDIGGYTF
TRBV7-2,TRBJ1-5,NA,CASSLRGGGGQPQHF
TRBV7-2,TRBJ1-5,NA,CASSLEGGRGNQPQHF
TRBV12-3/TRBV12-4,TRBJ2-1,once,CASSPASYNEQFF
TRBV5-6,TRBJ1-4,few,CASSLATRTANEKLFF